The next 11 T cell receptor beta chains were all read from a single sample in a study of blood T cell repertoires in COVID-19 (dated by TCRdb to the early 2020s). Receptors were amplified or captured by the immunoSEQ multiplex PCR assay. TCRdb provides this immuneACCESS table in a form limited to in-frame rearrangements. Some clones are lacking; in checked studies, under half of them reflect an unresolved V gene, and why the rest are absent is not known. This sample holds roughly 200,000 clones; about 80% were observed only once. 6.5% of the sample lies in the top ten. Sequenced: peripheral blood. These receptors came from a man between 70 and 80 years old with active or convalescent COVID-19.

This sequence joins TRBV2 and TRBJ2-7, with TRBD1 as a possible D gene (5 bases). The CDR3 has 14 amino acids. Per the germline V gene, CDR1 is SNHLY and CDR2 is FYNNEI. V lost 4 bases and J lost 2, with 12 bases in between. CDR3 in DNA: TGTGCCAGCAGTGTAAGGACACCACCCTACGAGCAGTACTTC. Translated, it gives CASSVRTPPYEQYF.

The chain links TRBV2 to TRBJ2-7, with TRBD2 matching over 7 bases. CDR1 and CDR2 from the germline V gene are SNHLY and FYNNEI. The CDR3 sequence is 14 residues long. The CDR3 nucleotides are TGTACCTCCGGGGTGGCTAGCGGTACCTACGAGCAGTACTTC. This codes for CTSGVASGTYEQYF.

This chain uses TRBV30 with TRBJ2-7; 8 bases align to TRBD1. Per the germline V gene, CDR1 is GTSNPN and CDR2 is SVGIG (reference sequence). The length of the CDR3 is 11 residues. The J segment lost 3 bases and the V segment lost 5 bases, leaving 0 bases of the junction unmatched. The CDR3 sequence: CAWDRGYEQYF. DNA of the CDR3: TGTGCCTGGGACAGGGGCTACGAGCAGTACTTC.

The chain has TRBV11-2 and TRBJ2-1; 9 nucleotides align to TRBD2. Germline lookup yields CDR1 SGHAT and CDR2 FQNNGV. V shed 0 bases and J 4 bases; nucleotides not matched to a gene: 1. This CDR3 region has 15 residues. CDR3 sequence: CASSLELAGYNEQFF. CDR3 DNA: TGTGCCAGCAGCTTAGAGCTAGCGGGATACAATGAGCAGTTCTTC.

The V and J genes are TRBV7-9 and TRBJ2-3; a weak D match, TRBD2 (5 bases). Germline loops: CDR1 SEHNR, CDR2 FQNEAQ (reference sequence). Trimming took off 8 bases at V and 2 bases at J, with 11 bases between the two ends. The CDR3 covers 13 residues. CDR3 coding DNA: TGTGCCAGCGGGGTGGAGGTCACAGATACGCAGTATTTT. Residues: CASGVEVTDTQYF.

The chain combines TRBV18 with TRBJ2-4; 8 bases map to TRBD1. Germline V CDR1 and CDR2: KGHSH, LQKENI. CDR3 length equals 17 residues. V lost 0 bases to trimming and J lost 6 bases; unmatched junction nucleotides: 10. The DNA of the CDR3 is TGTGCCAGCTCACCACCGTCGACAGGGGTTTGGGGAAACATTCAGTACTTC. As protein: CASSPPSTGVWGNIQYF. Filled out from reference TRBV18 and TRBJ2-4, the complete variable domain reads NAGVMQNPRHLVRRRGQEARLRCSPMKGHSHVYWYRQLPEEGLKFMVYLQKENIIDESGMPKERFSAEFPKEGPSILRIQQVVRGDSAAYFCASSPPSTGVWGNIQYFGAGTRLSVL.

The chain carries TRBV28 and TRBJ2-4, with 8 bases lining up with TRBD1. Germline V gene data show CDR1 as MDHEN and CDR2 as SYDVKM. J was trimmed by 9 bases and V by 6 bases; bases with no gene match: 10. The CDR3 is 14 residues long. The CDR3: CASSDGQGRGIQYF. DNA of the CDR3: TGTGCCAGCAGCGACGGACAGGGTCGAGGCATTCAGTACTTC. The entire variable domain, with the rest obtained from reference TRBV28 and TRBJ2-4, is as follows: DVKVTQSSRYLVKRTGEKVFLECVQDMDHENMFWYRQDPGLGLRLIYFSYDVKMKEKGDIPEGYSVSREKKERFSLILESASTNQTSMYLCASSDGQGRGIQYFGAGTRLSVL.

The rearrangement links TRBV3-1 (or the pseudogene TRBV3-2) to TRBJ2-2; D call uncertain. The CDR3 consists of 15 residues. The V gene lost 4 bases and the J gene lost 1 base, with 10 bases spanning the gap. CDR1 LGHDT and CDR2 YNNKEL come from the germline V gene (reference sequence). DNA for the CDR3: TGTGCCAGCAGCCTATTTACAAAGAACACCGGGGAGCTGTTTTTT. It yields the protein CASSLFTKNTGELFF.

V and J are TRBV2 and TRBJ2-2; 7 bases are a match to TRBD1. V trimming: 7 bases; J trimming: 6 bases; junction bases outside the gene matches: 8. The CDR3 spans 14 residues. Germline assignment: CDR1 SNHLY and CDR2 FYNNEI. Here the CDR3 DNA reads TGTGCCAGCAAAACAGGGGCGAGTTCCGGGGAGCTGTTTTTT. Residues: CASKTGASSGELFF.

This clone was seen only a few times. The chain couples TRBV30 to TRBJ1-2, with a possible D match to TRBD1 (5 bases). V was clipped by 0 bases and J by 6 bases, with 14 bases between them. Germline loops: CDR1 GTSNPN, CDR2 SVGIG (reference sequence). The CDR3 consists of 14 residues. CDR3 region: CAWSVVPGVDGYTF. CDR3 DNA: TGTGCCTGGAGTGTCGTTCCGGGGGTGGATGGCTACACCTTC.

The rearrangement joins TRBV9 to TRBJ1-1, with 8 bases matching TRBD1. Germline V gives CDR1 SGDLS, CDR2 YYNGEE. J was trimmed by 7 bases and V by 3 bases; bases with no gene match: 11. The CDR3 runs 15 residues. This chain's CDR3 is CASSGQQGVISEAFF. The CDR3 DNA reads as TGTGCCAGCAGCGGTCAACAGGGGGTGATAAGTGAAGCTTTCTTT.